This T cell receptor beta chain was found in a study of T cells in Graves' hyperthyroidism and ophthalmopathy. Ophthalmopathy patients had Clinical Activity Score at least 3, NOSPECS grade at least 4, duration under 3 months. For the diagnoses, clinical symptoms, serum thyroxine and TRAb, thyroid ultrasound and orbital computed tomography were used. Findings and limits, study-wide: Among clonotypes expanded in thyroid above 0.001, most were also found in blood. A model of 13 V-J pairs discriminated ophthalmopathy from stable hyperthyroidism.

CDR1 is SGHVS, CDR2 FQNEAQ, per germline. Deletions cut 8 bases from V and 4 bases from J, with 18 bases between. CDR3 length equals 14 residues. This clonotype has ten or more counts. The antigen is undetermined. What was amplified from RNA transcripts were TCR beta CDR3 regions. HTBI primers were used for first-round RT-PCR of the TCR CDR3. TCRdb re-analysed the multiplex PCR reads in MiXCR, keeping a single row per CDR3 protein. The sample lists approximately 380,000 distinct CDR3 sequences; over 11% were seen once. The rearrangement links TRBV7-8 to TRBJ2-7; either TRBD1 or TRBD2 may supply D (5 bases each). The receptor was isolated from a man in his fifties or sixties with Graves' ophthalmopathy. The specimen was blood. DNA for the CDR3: TGTGCCAGCGTCGCCGGGACGGGGATTTACGAGCAGTACTTC. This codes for CASVAGTGIYEQYF.